The 12 T cell receptor beta chains in this list originate from one sample, sequenced in a study of shared clonotypes between healthy human individuals. This table comes from immunoSEQ multiplex PCR, and its TCRdb copy is limited to in-frame clones, with some not included. The sample holds roughly 2.5 million clones, roughly nine tenths seen once. The sample was naive CD4+ T cells sorted from blood. Subset: CD45RA+ positively selected. The receptors were gathered from a man younger than 30 in good health.

The chain carries TRBV2 and TRBJ2-3; D may be TRBD2 (5 bases). Trimming took 10 bases from V and 2 from J, leaving 16 bases between them. This CDR3 spans 14 amino acids. Germline CDR1 and CDR2: SNHLY and FYNNEI. CDR3 coding DNA: TGTGCCACCTCGGACTGGCGGATCACAGATACGCAGTATTTT. Translating gives CATSDWRITDTQYF.

The CDR3 here is CASRDGGEVPLHF. CDR3 nucleotides: TGTGCCAGCAGGGACGGGGGAGAGGTACCCCTCCACTTT. The chain has TRBV10-3 and TRBJ1-6; D may be TRBD1 (5 bases). The V end was cut by 10 bases, the J end by 12 bases, with 19 bases between. Germline CDR1 reads ENHRY; CDR2 reads SYGVKD. The CDR3 runs 13 residues.

J is TRBJ2-4 and V is TRBV5-4; perhaps TRBD2 as D (6 bases). Deletions cut 3 bases from V and 8 bases from J, with 6 bases between. Germline V gene sequence: CDR1 SGHNT, CDR2 YYREEE (reference sequence). The CDR3 extends over 11 amino acids. The CDR3 DNA reads TGTGCCAGCAGCTGGGGGGACATTCAGTACTTC. Translating gives CASSWGDIQYF.

This sequence joins TRBV9 and TRBJ1-4; no clear D. CDR1 is SGDLS, CDR2 YYNGEE, per germline. Between the trimmed V and J ends, which lost 0 bases and 0 bases, there was a span of 9 bases. The CDR3 covers 16 residues. In DNA, the CDR3 is TGTGCCAGCAGCGTAGGAACGTCTGCAACTAATGAAAAACTGTTTTTT. Translating it yields CASSVGTSATNEKLFF.

V and J are TRBV19 and TRBJ2-6; a possible D gene is TRBD2 (5 bases). The CDR3 length is 14 residues. Germline lookup yields CDR1 LNHDA and CDR2 SQIVND (reference sequence). V lost 10 bases and J 4 bases, leaving 14 bases between the germline ends. In nucleotides, the CDR3 is TGTGCCACCAGAATGACGGGGGGGGCCAACGTCCTGACTTTC. This codes for CATRMTGGANVLTF. Full variable domain (missing parts from reference TRBV19 and TRBJ2-6): DGGITQSPKYLFRKEGQNVTLSCEQNLNHDAMYWYRQDPGQGLRLIYYSQIVNDFQKGDIAEGYSVSREKKESFPLTVTSAQKNPTAFYLCATRMTGGANVLTFGAGSRLTVL.

The chain is built from TRBV19 and TRBJ2-2, with 9 bases lining up with TRBD1. Per the germline V gene, CDR1 is LNHDA and CDR2 is SQIVND (reference sequence). This CDR3 is 14 amino acids long. The ends lost 7 bases at V and 4 bases at J; junction bases unmatched: 4. CDR3 protein: CASKQGAPTGELFF. In DNA, the CDR3 is TGTGCCAGTAAACAGGGGGCGCCCACCGGGGAGCTGTTTTTT.

The chain couples TRBV19 to TRBJ2-2; D gene ambiguous. With 6 bases removed from V and 4 bases from J, the gap between germline ends came to 6 bases. The CDR3 consists of 12 residues. CDR1 is LNHDA, CDR2 SQIVND, per germline (reference sequence). The CDR3 reads CASRVITGELFF. Here the CDR3 DNA reads TGTGCCAGTAGAGTGATCACCGGGGAGCTGTTTTTT.

The genes are TRBV7-9 and TRBJ1-1; D is unresolved. Germline lookup yields CDR1 SEHNR and CDR2 FQNEAQ (reference sequence). This CDR3 is 15 amino acids long. V lost 5 bases, J lost 1 base, and 14 bases lay in between. This CDR3 reads CASSERRIENTEAFF. The DNA of the CDR3 is TGTGCCAGCAGCGAGCGACGGATTGAGAACACTGAAGCTTTCTTT.

This sequence joins TRBV6-1 and TRBJ1-3, with unresolved D. Germline values: CDR1 MNHNS, CDR2 SASEGT. Between the trimmed V and J ends, which lost 5 bases and 0 bases, there was a span of 11 bases. This CDR3 spans 15 amino acids. The CDR3 DNA follows: TGTGCCAGCAGTCTCACAGAAAACTCTGGAAACACCATATATTTT. Amino acids: CASSLTENSGNTIYF.

This clone has a single count. The V gene is TRBV9, the J gene TRBJ2-2; D is uncertain. The V end was cut by 4 bases, the J end by 10 bases, with 14 bases between. Germline loops: CDR1 SGDLS, CDR2 YYNGEE. The CDR3 has 13 amino acids. CDR3 sequence (DNA): TGTGCCAGCAGCCCCCCGTCCGGCCTGGAGCTGTTTTTT. It yields the protein CASSPPSGLELFF. The whole variable domain, filled in from reference TRBV9 and TRBJ2-2, reads DSGVTQTPKHLITATGQRVTLRCSPRSGDLSVYWYQQSLDQGLQFLIQYYNGEERAKGNILERFSAQQFPDLHSELNLSSLELGDSALYFCASSPPSGLELFFGEGSRLTVL.

The rearrangement uses TRBV15 and TRBJ2-7; unclear D gene. The ends were cut back, 0 bases at V and 2 bases at J, with 11 bases in the middle. CDR1 LNHNV and CDR2 YYDKDF come from the germline V gene (reference sequence). CDR3 length: 15 amino acids. This CDR3 reads CATSRDDLDTYEQYF. CDR3 sequence (DNA): TGTGCCACCAGCAGAGATGACCTCGATACCTACGAGCAGTACTTC. The variable domain in full, with the rest retrieved from reference TRBV15 and TRBJ2-7, is DAMVIQNPRYQVTQFGKPVTLSCSQTLNHNVMYWYQQKSSQAPKLLFHYYDKDFNNEADTPDNFQSRRPNTSFCFLDIRSPGLGDTAMYLCATSRDDLDTYEQYFGPGTRLTVT.

This chain uses TRBV5-5 with TRBJ1-5; TRBD1 might be the D (6 bases). Germline-derived CDR1 and CDR2 are SGHKS and YYEKEE (reference sequence). Trimming left V 1 base short and J 4 bases short, with 12 bases between. CDR3 length: 15 residues. The CDR3 DNA is TGTGCCAGCAGCTTGCAAACAGGGTATAATCAGCCCCAGCATTTT. It is translated as CASSLQTGYNQPQHF.